This TCR beta chain was observed in a study of T cell clonotyping in hematopoietic cell transplantation. Study results and limitations: Graft donor and pretransplant recipient Inverse Simpson Index values predicted broader posttransplant TCR diversity. Recipient TCR diversity dropped after transplant; expanded clonotypes rose from day 30 to 180.

Sequencing was performed with immunoSEQ multiplex PCR; in TCRdb, only in-frame clones are kept and a portion is missing. The sample includes 7,500 to 8,500 clones, around nine tenths of them seen just once. About this clone itself: Its specificity is unknown.

Blood collection times were about day -28 and days 30, 100, 180 posttransplant. This sample comprised PBMCs, obtained 180 days after allogeneic stem cell transplant. This sequence originates from a female patient aged 50-59 years who had an allogeneic stem cell transplant from an unrelated donor, so the T cells may come from the graft donor. Some clones in this sample may be carry-over from other donors' samples.

CDR3 DNA: TGTGCCAGCAGTTACTCTCGCAAACGCTCTGGAAACACCATATATTTT. Amino acids: CASSYSRKRSGNTIYF. The chain has TRBV6-5 and TRBJ1-3; D not certain. The CDR3 has 16 residues. Deletions cut 0 bases from V and 0 bases from J, with 9 bases between. Germline V gene lookup returns CDR1 MNHEY and CDR2 SVGAGI.